The rows below give T cell receptor beta chains drawn from one sample of a study of cytomegalovirus exposure and HLA in healthy donors. Repertoires were generated with immunoSEQ multiplex PCR, while TCRdb's copy carries only in-frame clones and drops some. The table has 150,000 to 200,000 clones, around 79% seen once; the top ten hold 1.5% to 2%. The sequencing input was PBMCs. The receptors shown here come from a woman between 50 and 59 years old in good health and CMV-seronegative. CDR3s include the opening cysteine and the closing phenylalanine or tryptophan. A D gene is named only where the DNA matches it firmly. Size is omitted from some rows. Given values are once, few, many or a class for expanded clones.

size,length,V,J,D,DNA,CDR3
once,15,TRBV2,TRBJ1-5,TRBD1,TGTGCCAGCAGCCGACAGGGGCGGAAAGGAGAGCCCCAGCATTTT,CASSRQGRKGEPQHF
once,14,TRBV7-3,TRBJ2-5,-,TGTGCCAGCAGCTTATGGGGTGGGGGGGAGACCCAGTACTTC,CASSLWGGGETQYF
-,14,TRBV18,TRBJ2-7,-,TGTGCCAGCTCTAGCCCTAAAGCGGCCCACGAGCAGTACTTC,CASSSPKAAHEQYF
-,16,TRBV28,TRBJ2-4,-,TGTGCCAGCAGTTTATACGGGACTGGGGCCAAAAACATTCAGTACTTC,CASSLYGTGAKNIQYF
few,15,TRBV27,TRBJ2-7,-,TGTGCCAGCAGTTTGGGACTCCCCTCGACCTACGAGCAGTACTTC,CASSLGLPSTYEQYF
-,15,TRBV5-4,TRBJ1-4,-,TGTGCCAGCAGCTTGAGGAGGGAATCGGGTGAAAAACTGTTTTTT,CASSLRRESGEKLFF
-,14,TRBV7-3,TRBJ2-1,-,TGTGCCAGCAGCCGGAGGGAGTCTTACAATGAGCAGTTCTTC,CASSRRESYNEQFF
-,15,TRBV4-2,TRBJ2-2,-,TGTGCCAGCAGCCCGCCCCGGGAGTGGGACGGGGAGCTGTTTTTT,CASSPPREWDGELFF
-,13,TRBV19,TRBJ1-5,-,TGTGCCAGTAGTTGGGACTTCAATCAGCCCCAGCATTTT,CASSWDFNQPQHF
once,18,TRBV7-6,TRBJ1-3,-,TGTGCCAGCAGCTTAGATATCCCAGGGGAAATCTCTGGAAACACCATATATTTT,CASSLDIPGEISGNTIYF
once,18,TRBV11-3,TRBJ1-5,-,TGTGCCAGCAGCCCCCCGCGGACAGCAGACCAGTTCAATCAGCCCCAGCATTTT,CASSPPRTADQFNQPQHF
-,16,TRBV15,TRBJ2-2,TRBD1,TGTGCCACCAGCACCTGGGACAGGGGAGGGACCGGGGAGCTGTTTTTT,CATSTWDRGGTGELFF
-,16,TRBV6-6,TRBJ1-5,TRBD1,TGTGCCAGCAGCCCCGGGACAGCAAATAGCAATCAGCCCCAGCATTTT,CASSPGTANSNQPQHF
-,14,TRBV6-5,TRBJ2-7,TRBD1,TGTGCCAGCAGTTCCCGGGACAGGGCCTACGAGCAGTACTTC,CASSSRDRAYEQYF
-,15,TRBV29-1,TRBJ1-5,-,TGCAGCGTTGCGAAGGGGCTCGGTGGCAATCAGCCCCAGCATTTT,CSVAKGLGGNQPQHF
-,15,TRBV18,TRBJ2-3,TRBD1,TGTGCCAGCTCGGGACAGGGTCACGACACAGATACGCAGTATTTT,CASSGQGHDTDTQYF
-,13,TRBV27,TRBJ2-7,-,TGTGCCAGCAGTTTATGGGCAAGCAACGAGCAGTACTTC,CASSLWASNEQYF
-,15,TRBV6-5,TRBJ2-5,TRBD2,TGTGCCAGCACTCGGACTAGCGGGGGAGGGGAGACCCAGTACTTC,CASTRTSGGGETQYF
-,13,TRBV7-9,TRBJ1-1,TRBD1,TGTGCCAGCAGCCCGACAGGGGGCGAAAGAGCTTTCTTT,CASSPTGGERAFF
-,15,TRBV7-3,TRBJ2-1,-,TGTGCCAGCAGCTTAAATCTAGGAATAGGGGATGAGCAGTTCTTC,CASSLNLGIGDEQFF
-,15,TRBV18,TRBJ2-3,TRBD2,TGTGCCAGCTCATCGCAGCGGGGGGGCACAGATACGCAGTATTTT,CASSSQRGGTDTQYF
-,16,TRBV9,TRBJ2-1,TRBD2,TGTGCCAGCAGCGTAGGCGGCGGGAGGGCCGAAAATGAGCAGTTCTTC,CASSVGGGRAENEQFF
-,13,TRBV27,TRBJ1-2,-,TGTGCCAGCAGTGAGGGGGACCGGCATGGCTACACCTTC,CASSEGDRHGYTF
-,15,TRBV7-9,TRBJ1-4,TRBD1,TGTGCCAGCAGCTCGGGACAGGGTTTAGATGAAAAACTGTTTTTT,CASSSGQGLDEKLFF
once,15,TRBV19,TRBJ2-5,-,TGTGCCAGTAGTAACCCCTTGGGAGGACAAGAGACCCAGTACTTC,CASSNPLGGQETQYF
-,13,TRBV7-6,TRBJ1-1,-,TGTGCCAGCAGCTTAACCAGGAACACTGAAGCTTTCTTT,CASSLTRNTEAFF
-,15,TRBV5-1,TRBJ2-5,TRBD2,TGCGCCAGCAGCTTCTTAGCGGGGGAGCTGGAGACCCAGTACTTC,CASSFLAGELETQYF
-,10,TRBV20-1,TRBJ2-7,-,TGCAGTGTTTCCGGGTCCGAGCAGTACTTC,CSVSGSEQYF
-,14,TRBV19,TRBJ2-5,TRBD1,TGTGCCAGTAGTGGGGGGGACAGGGTCGAGACCCAGTACTTC,CASSGGDRVETQYF
-,13,TRBV28,TRBJ2-7,-,TGTGCCAGCAGTTTTGTTGGACTCTACGAGCAGTACTTC,CASSFVGLYEQYF
once,15,TRBV28,TRBJ2-1,TRBD2,TGTGCCAGCAGTTTGGGCGGGAGGGTCTACAATGAGCAGTTCTTC,CASSLGGRVYNEQFF
-,15,TRBV6-5,TRBJ2-1,-,TGTGCCAGCAGTCCACAGGACACCTCCTACAATGAGCAGTTCTTC,CASSPQDTSYNEQFF
-,15,TRBV7-2,TRBJ1-5,TRBD1,TGTGCCAGCAGCACCCGGACAGGGGAGGGTCAGCCCCAGCATTTT,CASSTRTGEGQPQHF
once,14,TRBV6-5,TRBJ1-1,-,TGTGCCAGCATTGCCGGGACGGGGGGCACTGAAGCTTTCTTT,CASIAGTGGTEAFF
few,13,TRBV6-5,TRBJ2-7,TRBD2,TGTGCCAGCAGTCCGGGACTAATCAGGGAGGAGTACTTC,CASSPGLIREEYF
-,14,TRBV10-3,TRBJ1-5,-,TGTGCCATCAGTGCGGACGGACTTAATCAGCCCCAGCATTTT,CAISADGLNQPQHF
-,13,TRBV29-1,TRBJ2-7,TRBD1,TGCAGCGTCGGGACAGGGTATTACTACGAGCAGTACTTC,CSVGTGYYYEQYF
few,14,TRBV5-1,TRBJ2-7,-,TGCGCCAGCAGCTTGCCTGGACAGTCCTACGAGCAGTACTTC,CASSLPGQSYEQYF
-,12,TRBV2,TRBJ1-4,-,TGTGCCAGCGTAGCCAAAAATGAAAAACTGTTTTTT,CASVAKNEKLFF
few,15,TRBV5-1,TRBJ1-1,TRBD1,TGCGCCAGCAGCCCAGGACAGGGTTTATACACTGAAGCTTTCTTT,CASSPGQGLYTEAFF
-,14,TRBV6-5,TRBJ1-1,TRBD1,TGTGCCAGCAGTCGAAAAAGGACAGGACCTGAAGCTTTCTTT,CASSRKRTGPEAFF
-,14,TRBV28,TRBJ1-5,TRBD1,TGTGCCAGCACCCAGGGGGGAGTCTCTCGGCCCCAGCATTTT,CASTQGGVSRPQHF
once,17,TRBV5-1,TRBJ2-5,TRBD2,TGCGCCAGCAGCTCTCCGGGACTAATTAGCCGCGAGGAGACCCAGTACTTC,CASSSPGLISREETQYF
once,16,TRBV28,TRBJ2-3,TRBD1,TGTGCCAGCAGCTCCGGCGGGACAGGAGGCACAGATACGCAGTATTTT,CASSSGGTGGTDTQYF
once,14,TRBV7-8,TRBJ2-1,TRBD2,TGTGCCAGCCGCTGGCGGGAGGGCCTCGATGAGCAGTTCTTC,CASRWREGLDEQFF
-,16,TRBV5-1,TRBJ2-5,TRBD2,TGCGCCAGCAGCTTAGGGACTAGCGGGGGACGGGAGACCCAGTACTTC,CASSLGTSGGRETQYF
-,15,TRBV29-1,TRBJ2-3,TRBD2,TGCAGCGTTGCCGGACTAGCGGGGCGGACAGATACGCAGTATTTT,CSVAGLAGRTDTQYF
-,19,TRBV4-1,TRBJ2-5,TRBD2,TGCGCCAGCAGCCAAGATAAGGTGGGTAGCGGGGGCCCAGGAAAGACCCAGTACTTC,CASSQDKVGSGGPGKTQYF
-,17,TRBV29-1,TRBJ2-3,TRBD2,TGCAGCGTTGAAGGGGCGGGGGGCGCCCCTAGCACAGATACGCAGTATTTT,CSVEGAGGAPSTDTQYF
-,14,TRBV7-2,TRBJ1-5,TRBD1,TGTGCCAGCAGCCCGACAGGGCCCAATCAGCCCCAGCATTTT,CASSPTGPNQPQHF
-,13,TRBV9,TRBJ1-2,-,TGTGCCAGCAGCGTGGCAGAAAACTATGGCTACACCTTC,CASSVAENYGYTF
-,12,TRBV2,TRBJ2-3,-,TGTGCCAGCAGTGAACGTGTAGATACGCAGTATTTT,CASSERVDTQYF
-,16,TRBV2,TRBJ2-1,TRBD1,TGTGCCAGCAGTCCCCCCGGACAGGTGACCTACAATGAGCAGTTCTTC,CASSPPGQVTYNEQFF
-,15,TRBV4-1,TRBJ2-1,TRBD2,TGCGCCAGCAGCCCTGGGAGCGGGAGGGCATATGAGCAGTTCTTC,CASSPGSGRAYEQFF
-,14,TRBV5-1,TRBJ2-3,-,TGCGCCAGCAGCCCGGGGACTAGCACAGATACGCAGTATTTT,CASSPGTSTDTQYF
few,14,TRBV7-2,TRBJ1-5,TRBD1,TGTGCCAGCAGCCAGACAGGGGGAAGACAGCCCCAGCATTTT,CASSQTGGRQPQHF
-,13,TRBV7-9,TRBJ2-1,-,TGTGCCAGCAGCCCTGGACTACGCAATGAGCAGTTCTTC,CASSPGLRNEQFF
-,14,TRBV9,TRBJ2-5,TRBD2,TGTGCCAGCAGCGACGGACTAGCGGAAGAGACCCAGTACTTC,CASSDGLAEETQYF